This T cell receptor beta chain was found in a study of T cell repertoires in cytomegalovirus infection (dated by TCRdb to about 2019). Background on the whole study: Donor HLA type was relevant to the analysis, because carriage of CMV infection together with the matching HLA type was indicated by public TCR beta signatures.

This clonotype was seen at least ten times. The antigen this receptor binds is unknown. The record has no base qualities; no much larger clone is one base away. For sequencing, an Illumina HiSeq 1500 was employed. Through fastp at Q25 and MiXCR, TCRdb rebuilt clones from the public reads, retaining in-frame beta chains. Every CDR3 protein is listed once, alongside the most common genes and DNA of its rows. The sample contains almost 550,000 distinct CDR3 sequences, about 17% of them found a single time. About 24% of the sample is taken by the ten largest. Broader findings and caveats from the paper: In both this cohort and an independent roughly 350-donor cohort, the cumulative frequency of public TCR beta family members distinguished carriers of CMV infection plus the relevant HLA type. The ex vivo response was dominated by HLA-C-restricted CMV-specific TCR beta clonotypes, which also provided the single most frequent clonotype in two of eight donors.

V and J lose 2 bases and 6 bases, and a span of 11 bases separates them. The CDR3 has 14 amino acids, counting the end cysteine and phenylalanine. Of all the DNA, just the CDR3 is kept, 42 bases in frame from base 1. The source material was CD8+ T cells from PBMCs. In this chain, TRBV12-3 or TRBV12-4 is recombined with TRBJ1-5, with the D gene too uncertain to name. The sequence derives from a human donor in good health (CMV status not recorded). Some clones in this sample may be carry-over from other donors' samples. The CDR3 is CASSLIGFGQPQHF. The nucleotides are TGTGCCAGCAGTTTAATTGGGTTCGGTCAGCCCCAGCATTTT.